The clone carrying this T cell receptor beta chain showed up just a few times. The antigen is undetermined. The authors made TCR beta libraries by quantitative 5'-RACE with molecular barcodes. TCRdb fed the 5' RACE reads into MiXCR, producing one record per CDR3 protein. The table lists 700,000 to 850,000 distinct CDR3 sequences, about an eighth of them singletons. The sample originates from a study of CD8 T cells in ankylosing spondylitis. Study-wide results and caveats: About 8 highly homologous variants made up a TCR beta motif, and this motif appeared characteristic of ankylosing spondylitis blood. Significant enrichment of disease-linked clones was reported in matched ankylosing spondylitis synovial fluid. Earlier authors reported some of these motif variants in reactive arthritis synovial fluid and blood.

Germline CDR1 is DFQATT and CDR2 is SNEGSKA (reference sequence). V dropped 6 bases and J dropped 2 bases, with 7 bases sitting between them. The length of the CDR3 is 11 residues. Sequencing used blood, either unsorted or a sorted T cell fraction (not recorded which). The genes are TRBV20-1 and TRBJ1-2; D call uncertain. The receptor comes from a male donor with ankylosing spondylitis. The CDR3 sequence: CSAPKNYGYTF. The CDR3 coding sequence is TGCAGTGCGCCTAAAAACTATGGCTACACCTTC.